This is a list of T cell receptor beta chains from one sample in a study of blood T cell repertoires in COVID-19. TCRdb's copy holds only in-frame clones and misses some; the assay was immunoSEQ multiplex PCR. The table has under 200,000 clones, under 90% seen once. Material for sequencing was peripheral blood. Every receptor here comes from a woman in her 70s with COVID-19, enrolled during active disease. Both conserved end residues are part of each CDR3. The D gene is left open where the match is weak. Clone size is stated in some rows and not others, as once, few, many or a class when expanded.

CDR3nt: TGCGCCAGCAGCCAACCAGGGGCGGGGGGCACAGATACGCAGTATTTT
CDR3aa: CASSQPGAGGTDTQYF
abundance: once
d_gene: .
j_gene: TRBJ2-3
v_gene: TRBV5-1

CDR3nt: TGTGCCAGTAGGGCGGGAGGGGCAGATACGCAGTATTTT
CDR3aa: CASRAGGADTQYF
abundance: .
d_gene: TRBD2
j_gene: TRBJ2-3
v_gene: TRBV19

CDR3nt: TGTGCCAGCTCATACGACACCTACAATGAGCAGTTCTTC
CDR3aa: CASSYDTYNEQFF
abundance: .
d_gene: .
j_gene: TRBJ2-1
v_gene: TRBV5-8

CDR3nt: TGTGCCAGCAGTGAGGGCAGGGACAGGGGAAAGGGTGAAAAACTGTTTTTT
CDR3aa: CASSEGRDRGKGEKLFF
abundance: .
d_gene: TRBD1
j_gene: TRBJ1-4
v_gene: TRBV6-1

CDR3nt: TGTGCCAGCAGCCCGGGACTAGCGGAGCACAATGAGCAGTTCTTC
CDR3aa: CASSPGLAEHNEQFF
abundance: .
d_gene: TRBD2
j_gene: TRBJ2-1
v_gene: TRBV7-9

CDR3nt: TGTGCCAGCTCACGAGATACAGGGGATGGCTACACCTTC
CDR3aa: CASSRDTGDGYTF
abundance: .
d_gene: TRBD1
j_gene: TRBJ1-2
v_gene: TRBV18

CDR3nt: TGTGCCAGCAGAACCTCGGACAGGGTAAATTCACCCCTCCACTTT
CDR3aa: CASRTSDRVNSPLHF
abundance: .
d_gene: TRBD1
j_gene: TRBJ1-6
v_gene: TRBV6-5

CDR3nt: TGTGCCTGGAGTACCAGTGGCAATCAGCCCCAGCATTTT
CDR3aa: CAWSTSGNQPQHF
abundance: .
d_gene: .
j_gene: TRBJ1-5
v_gene: TRBV30

CDR3nt: TGTGCCAGCAGACTAGCGGGAGGCTACGAGCAGTACTTC
CDR3aa: CASRLAGGYEQYF
abundance: .
d_gene: TRBD2
j_gene: TRBJ2-7
v_gene: TRBV7-2

CDR3nt: TGTGCCAGCAGCCAGAGGGGACTAGGGGAATACCAGAGGAGCTCCTACAATGAGCAGTTCTTC
CDR3aa: CASSQRGLGEYQRSSYNEQFF
abundance: .
d_gene: TRBD2
j_gene: TRBJ2-1
v_gene: TRBV14

CDR3nt: TGTGCCAGCAGAAAGGACAGGGAGTATGGCTACACCTTC
CDR3aa: CASRKDREYGYTF
abundance: .
d_gene: TRBD1
j_gene: TRBJ1-2
v_gene: TRBV2

CDR3nt: TGTGCCAGCAGTTTCTCGTGGACAGGACACTCAAGGGGTGAAAAACTGTTTTTT
CDR3aa: CASSFSWTGHSRGEKLFF
abundance: once
d_gene: TRBD1
j_gene: TRBJ1-4
v_gene: TRBV28

CDR3nt: TGTGCCAGCAGCTCACCCTCCGAGAGGGCAAGGGTCTCTGGAAACACCATATATTTT
CDR3aa: CASSSPSERARVSGNTIYF
abundance: once
d_gene: .
j_gene: TRBJ1-3
v_gene: TRBV7-8

CDR3nt: TGTGCCAGCAGCTTGGAGGGTAATTCACCCCTCCACTTT
CDR3aa: CASSLEGNSPLHF
abundance: many
d_gene: .
j_gene: TRBJ1-6
v_gene: TRBV7-3

CDR3nt: TGTGCCATCAGTGAGTCGACAGGGCTTACGAACACTGAAGCTTTCTTT
CDR3aa: CAISESTGLTNTEAFF
abundance: .
d_gene: TRBD1
j_gene: TRBJ1-1
v_gene: TRBV10-3

CDR3nt: TGCAGCGTTGAAGGGACAGTAAAAGGGTCCTACGAGCAGTACTTC
CDR3aa: CSVEGTVKGSYEQYF
abundance: .
d_gene: .
j_gene: TRBJ2-7
v_gene: TRBV29-1

CDR3nt: TGTGCCAGCAGCTTAGCGCGAGCACAAGAGACCCAGTACTTC
CDR3aa: CASSLARAQETQYF
abundance: .
d_gene: .
j_gene: TRBJ2-5
v_gene: TRBV11-1

CDR3nt: TGTGCCAGCCAACCGGGACAGGGGGGATCTGGGGCCAACGTCCTGACTTTC
CDR3aa: CASQPGQGGSGANVLTF
abundance: .
d_gene: TRBD1
j_gene: TRBJ2-6
v_gene: TRBV27

CDR3nt: TGCAGCGTCGATAGGGGGGGCTTGAACACTGAAGCTTTCTTT
CDR3aa: CSVDRGGLNTEAFF
abundance: once
d_gene: .
j_gene: TRBJ1-1
v_gene: TRBV29-1

CDR3nt: TGCGCCAGCAGCGGGGAACTAGCGCTCTCCTACAATGAGCAGTTCTTC
CDR3aa: CASSGELALSYNEQFF
abundance: once
d_gene: TRBD2
j_gene: TRBJ2-1
v_gene: TRBV5-1

CDR3nt: TGTGCCACCAGTGGAGGGGACAGGTTAAAAATCTTT
CDR3aa: CATSGGDRLKIF
abundance: .
d_gene: TRBD1
j_gene: TRBJ1-1
v_gene: TRBV24-1

CDR3nt: TGTGCCAGCAGTCCAGAGCGGACCTCCTACGAGCAGTACTTC
CDR3aa: CASSPERTSYEQYF
abundance: .
d_gene: .
j_gene: TRBJ2-7
v_gene: TRBV6-5

CDR3nt: TGCGCCAGCAGCCAAGTGACTCTGAACGGGGAGCTGTTTTTT
CDR3aa: CASSQVTLNGELFF
abundance: .
d_gene: .
j_gene: TRBJ2-2
v_gene: TRBV4-1

CDR3nt: TGTGCCAGCAGCTTAATCGGGACTGAAGCTTTCTTT
CDR3aa: CASSLIGTEAFF
abundance: .
d_gene: .
j_gene: TRBJ1-1
v_gene: TRBV5-5

CDR3nt: TGTGCCAGCAGCAACCCATCAGGGAACACCGGGGAGCTGTTTTTT
CDR3aa: CASSNPSGNTGELFF
abundance: .
d_gene: .
j_gene: TRBJ2-2
v_gene: TRBV6-5

CDR3nt: TGTGCCAGTAGTCGGGACAAAATTGGCTACACCTTC
CDR3aa: CASSRDKIGYTF
abundance: once
d_gene: .
j_gene: TRBJ1-2
v_gene: TRBV19

CDR3nt: TGTGCCAGCGGGGACAGGGCGGCCTATGGCTACACCTTC
CDR3aa: CASGDRAAYGYTF
abundance: .
d_gene: TRBD1
j_gene: TRBJ1-2
v_gene: TRBV28

CDR3nt: TGTGCCAGCAGTCTGAGGGGGCGGCATGAGCAGTTCTTC
CDR3aa: CASSLRGRHEQFF
abundance: few
d_gene: TRBD1
j_gene: TRBJ2-1
v_gene: TRBV28

CDR3nt: TGTGCCAGCAGCCAAGCCGAGGGTTCAGCAGATACGCAGTATTTT
CDR3aa: CASSQAEGSADTQYF
abundance: few
d_gene: .
j_gene: TRBJ2-3
v_gene: TRBV4-2

CDR3nt: TGTGCCAGTAGTCAGCGGGCGAACACCGGGGAGCTGTTTTTT
CDR3aa: CASSQRANTGELFF
abundance: .
d_gene: .
j_gene: TRBJ2-2
v_gene: TRBV19

CDR3nt: TGCGCCAGCAGCTGGGGACAGGAGGCGCGTGTCACTGAAGCTTTCTTT
CDR3aa: CASSWGQEARVTEAFF
abundance: .
d_gene: TRBD1
j_gene: TRBJ1-1
v_gene: TRBV5-1

CDR3nt: TGTGCCAGCAGCGGCATGGGGGGGGGCACTGGAAACACCATATATTTT
CDR3aa: CASSGMGGGTGNTIYF
abundance: .
d_gene: .
j_gene: TRBJ1-3
v_gene: TRBV27

CDR3nt: TGTGCCAGCAGTTTAGGCAGGGACTATGGCTACACCTTC
CDR3aa: CASSLGRDYGYTF
abundance: once
d_gene: .
j_gene: TRBJ1-2
v_gene: TRBV27

CDR3nt: TGTGCCAGCAGCAATAGTGTACGTATCCAAGAGACCCAGTACTTC
CDR3aa: CASSNSVRIQETQYF
abundance: .
d_gene: .
j_gene: TRBJ2-5
v_gene: TRBV7-2

CDR3nt: TGTGCCAGTAAAGGACAGACGAACACCGGGGAGCTGTTTTTT
CDR3aa: CASKGQTNTGELFF
abundance: .
d_gene: .
j_gene: TRBJ2-2
v_gene: TRBV27

CDR3nt: TGTGCCAGCAGTTTAAGGCGGCAGGGTGGTGAGACCCAGTACTTC
CDR3aa: CASSLRRQGGETQYF
abundance: .
d_gene: .
j_gene: TRBJ2-5
v_gene: TRBV27

CDR3nt: TGTGCCAGCAGTTTATACGAGAGGACTGAAGCTTTCTTT
CDR3aa: CASSLYERTEAFF
abundance: .
d_gene: .
j_gene: TRBJ1-1
v_gene: TRBV27

CDR3nt: TGCGCCAGCAGCCCCCTGACCGGAAGTGGAGCCCTCCACTTT
CDR3aa: CASSPLTGSGALHF
abundance: .
d_gene: .
j_gene: TRBJ1-6
v_gene: TRBV5-1

CDR3nt: TGTGCCAGCAGCTTTCAGGGATATGAAAAACTGTTTTTT
CDR3aa: CASSFQGYEKLFF
abundance: .
d_gene: .
j_gene: TRBJ1-4
v_gene: TRBV7-2

CDR3nt: TGTGCCAGCAGTGTTAGACGGGGGGGGAGCACAGATACGCAGTATTTT
CDR3aa: CASSVRRGGSTDTQYF
abundance: .
d_gene: TRBD2
j_gene: TRBJ2-3
v_gene: TRBV2

CDR3nt: TGTGCCAGCAGCTTAGACAGAAGAAACACTGAAGCTTTCTTT
CDR3aa: CASSLDRRNTEAFF
abundance: .
d_gene: .
j_gene: TRBJ1-1
v_gene: TRBV5-4

CDR3nt: TGTGCCAGCAGCCAATCCGGGACAGGGGCTGCTTTCTTT
CDR3aa: CASSQSGTGAAFF
abundance: .
d_gene: TRBD1
j_gene: TRBJ1-1
v_gene: TRBV3-1/TRBV3-2

CDR3nt: TGTGCCACCAGCAGAGATAGGCAGGCTATTGGCTACACCTTC
CDR3aa: CATSRDRQAIGYTF
abundance: .
d_gene: .
j_gene: TRBJ1-2
v_gene: TRBV15

CDR3nt: TGTGCCAGCAGCCTCGGAGAAGGGGATGGCTACACCTTC
CDR3aa: CASSLGEGDGYTF
abundance: .
d_gene: .
j_gene: TRBJ1-2
v_gene: TRBV14

CDR3nt: TGCGCCAGCAGCTTGGGGGGCAGGGGATTAGATACGCAGTATTTT
CDR3aa: CASSLGGRGLDTQYF
abundance: .
d_gene: .
j_gene: TRBJ2-3
v_gene: TRBV5-1